The subject of this entry is one T cell receptor beta chain. What it binds is unknown. The source of the sample is a study of cytomegalovirus exposure and HLA in healthy donors. Findings and caveats of the study: CMV serostatus was the sole immune exposure data available.

Primers for the PCR totalled 60 Vbeta and 13 Jbeta. The table came from immunoSEQ multiplex PCR; TCRdb's copy has only in-frame clones and leaves some out. Of approximately 200,000 clones in the sample, 70% to 75% were seen once. Germline V gene data show CDR1 as MNHEY and CDR2 as SVGAGI. The CDR3 sequence is 15 residues long. V was pared by 4 bases and J by 9 bases, with 6 bases of the junction left unmatched. Sample: PBMCs. The source is a young man in good health and CMV-seropositive. The chain combines TRBV6-5 with TRBJ2-1; 13 nucleotides match TRBD2. The CDR3 sequence is CASSLTSGRYGEQFF. The CDR3 region has the DNA TGTGCCAGCAGTTTGACTAGCGGGAGGTATGGTGAGCAGTTCTTC.